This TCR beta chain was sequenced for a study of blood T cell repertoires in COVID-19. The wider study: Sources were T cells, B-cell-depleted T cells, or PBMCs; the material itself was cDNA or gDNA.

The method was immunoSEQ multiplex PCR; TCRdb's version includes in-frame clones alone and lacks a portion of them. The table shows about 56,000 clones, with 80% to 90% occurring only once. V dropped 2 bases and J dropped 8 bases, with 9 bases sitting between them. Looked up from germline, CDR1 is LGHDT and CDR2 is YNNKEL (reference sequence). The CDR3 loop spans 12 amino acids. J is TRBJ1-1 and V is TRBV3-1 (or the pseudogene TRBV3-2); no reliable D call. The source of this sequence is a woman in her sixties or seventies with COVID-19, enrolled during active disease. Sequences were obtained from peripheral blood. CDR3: CASSQTNSEAFF. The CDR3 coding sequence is TGTGCCAGCAGCCAAACGAACTCCGAAGCTTTCTTT.